This T cell receptor (beta chain) was sequenced during a study of lymphopenia after photon versus proton radiotherapy. General observations from the study: In patients who died, overall survival fell as post-nadir TCR diversity dropped more. Relative stability marked proton patients; photon patients lost diversity and naive cells. Oligoclonal CD8+ Temra expansion after nadir drove photon patients' diversity drop.

Repertoires were generated with immunoSEQ multiplex PCR, while TCRdb's copy carries only in-frame clones and drops some. The data show 15,000 to 20,000 clones, around 84% seen once. Deletions cut 6 bases from V and 0 bases from J, with 12 bases between. The CDR3 runs to 15 residues. CDR1 and CDR2 from the germline V gene are MNHNS and SASEGT. Turning to this clone: Its antigen is not identified.

The gene calls are TRBV6-1 and TRBJ1-3; a possible D gene is TRBD1 (5 bases). The clonotype originates from a man between 65 and 85 years old with pancreatic cancer. Sequences were derived from peripheral blood, sampled from a patient treated with proton-based radiotherapy. CDR3 sequence: CASSLGTNSGNTIYF. CDR3 DNA sequence: TGTGCCAGCAGCTTAGGGACCAACTCTGGAAACACCATATATTTT.